The clone carrying this T cell receptor (beta chain) was picked up a small number of times. What it binds is not known. This entry belongs to a study of blood T cells in healthy people across ages. Study-wide results and caveats: Naive T cell percentage and TCR beta diversity correlated strongly.

Extraction of total RNA produced a minimum of 5 micrograms from each sample. For the second PCR, which ran for roughly 7 to 11 cycles, a sample-barcoded 5' primer and a J-beta primer mix were used. MiXCR was run by TCRdb on the 5' RACE reads, yielding one entry per CDR3 protein. The sample has hundreds of thousands of distinct CDR3 sequences; more than 35% are singletons. Germline values: CDR1 SEHNR, CDR2 FQNEAQ (reference sequence). The CDR3 runs 11 residues. The V gene lost 5 bases and the J gene lost 15 bases, with 14 bases spanning the gap. The V and J genes are TRBV7-9 and TRBJ2-1; unclear D gene. The sequence came from a man at least 80 years old in good health. The specimen sequenced was blood. CDR3 residues: CASSPGWITFF. CDR3 nucleotides: TGTGCCAGCAGCCCTGGGTGGATTACGTTCTTC.